A selection of T cell receptor beta chains follows, all from one sample in a study of response to subunit inactivated influenza vaccine. TCRdb re-derived calls from the RT-PCR reads in MiXCR, one entry per CDR3 protein. The sample has 700,000 to 800,000 distinct CDR3 sequences, around 18% seen once. This material consisted of PBMCs from blood, taken roughly 5 days after vaccination. The receptor source for this set is a man between 50 and 59 years old who received an inactivated influenza vaccine. The CDR3 runs from the conserved cysteine through the conserved F or W. A D gene is named only where the DNA matches it firmly. Not all rows give a size; the values are once, few, many and, for expanded clones, a class.

J gene	clone size	D gene	V gene	CDR3 protein	CDR3 DNA
TRBJ2-7	NA	TRBD2	TRBV7-2	CASSRPAGYGSYEQYF	TGTGCCAGCAGCCGGCCAGCGGGGTACGGCTCCTACGAGCAGTACTTC
TRBJ1-4	many	NA	TRBV7-6	CASSLGAVDEKLFF	TGTGCCAGCAGCTTAGGGGCAGTAGATGAAAAACTGTTTTTT
TRBJ2-7	many	TRBD1	TRBV7-2	CASSPDRGPYEQYF	TGTGCCAGCAGTCCCGACAGGGGTCCGTACGAGCAGTACTTC
TRBJ2-1	NA	NA	TRBV7-9	CASSSSVGQIYNEQFF	TGTGCCAGCAGCTCCTCCGTGGGACAAATCTACAATGAGCAGTTCTTC
TRBJ1-2	few	NA	TRBV28	CASSPHTADGYTF	TGTGCCAGCAGTCCTCACACGGCGGATGGCTACACCTTC
TRBJ2-2	NA	NA	TRBV20-1	CSANPRGHYTGELFF	TGCAGTGCCAACCCCCGGGGACACTACACCGGGGAGCTGTTTTTT
TRBJ2-3	NA	TRBD2	TRBV6-2/TRBV6-3	CASGFLAGGVADTQYF	TGTGCCAGCGGGTTCCTAGCGGGGGGCGTCGCAGATACGCAGTATTTT
TRBJ2-7	NA	TRBD2	TRBV20-1	CSARGDAGGIDEQYF	TGCAGTGCTAGAGGTGACGCGGGAGGTATAGACGAGCAGTACTTC
TRBJ1-1	few	NA	TRBV6-5	CASSSPTGGNTEAFF	TGTGCCAGCAGTTCCCCCACAGGCGGGAACACTGAAGCTTTCTTT
TRBJ2-1	few	TRBD2	TRBV5-1	CASSFRSGGTYNEQFF	TGCGCCAGCAGCTTTCGGTCCGGGGGGACTTACAATGAGCAGTTCTTC
TRBJ2-7	NA	NA	TRBV15	CATSRGGGEQYF	TGTGCCACCAGCAGAGGAGGGGGTGAGCAGTACTTC
TRBJ2-1	many	NA	TRBV12-3/TRBV12-4	CASGHDSYNEQFF	TGTGCCAGCGGCCACGACTCCTACAATGAGCAGTTCTTC
TRBJ2-1	NA	TRBD2	TRBV12-3/TRBV12-4	CASSLWQRGGHEQFF	TGTGCCAGCAGTTTATGGCAGCGGGGGGGCCATGAGCAGTTCTTC
TRBJ2-7	many	TRBD1	TRBV7-2	CASSSRQGEQYF	TGTGCCAGCAGCTCTAGACAGGGGGAGCAGTACTTC
TRBJ2-3	many	NA	TRBV5-6	CASRSVRGTDTQYF	TGTGCCAGCAGATCCGTTCGAGGCACAGATACGCAGTATTTT
TRBJ2-3	NA	NA	TRBV28	CASSFRDRRRDTQYF	TGTGCCAGCAGTTTTCGAGACAGAAGGAGAGATACGCAGTATTTT
TRBJ2-7	few	TRBD1	TRBV29-1	CSVANRGLYEQYF	TGCAGCGTTGCTAACAGGGGCCTCTACGAGCAGTACTTC
TRBJ2-3	many	NA	TRBV4-2	CASSQGASLDTQYF	TGTGCCAGCAGCCAAGGGGCCTCCCTCGATACGCAGTATTTT
TRBJ2-7	NA	TRBD2	TRBV20-1	CSARAGGTSHYEQYF	TGCAGTGCTAGAGCGGGGGGAACATCCCACTACGAGCAGTACTTC
TRBJ1-2	NA	TRBD1	TRBV11-2	CASSLDDRGANYGYTF	TGTGCCAGCAGCTTAGATGACAGGGGAGCTAACTATGGCTACACTTTC
TRBJ1-1	few	NA	TRBV7-2	CASSLWVEAFF	TGTGCCAGCAGCCTTTGGGTAGAAGCTTTCTTT